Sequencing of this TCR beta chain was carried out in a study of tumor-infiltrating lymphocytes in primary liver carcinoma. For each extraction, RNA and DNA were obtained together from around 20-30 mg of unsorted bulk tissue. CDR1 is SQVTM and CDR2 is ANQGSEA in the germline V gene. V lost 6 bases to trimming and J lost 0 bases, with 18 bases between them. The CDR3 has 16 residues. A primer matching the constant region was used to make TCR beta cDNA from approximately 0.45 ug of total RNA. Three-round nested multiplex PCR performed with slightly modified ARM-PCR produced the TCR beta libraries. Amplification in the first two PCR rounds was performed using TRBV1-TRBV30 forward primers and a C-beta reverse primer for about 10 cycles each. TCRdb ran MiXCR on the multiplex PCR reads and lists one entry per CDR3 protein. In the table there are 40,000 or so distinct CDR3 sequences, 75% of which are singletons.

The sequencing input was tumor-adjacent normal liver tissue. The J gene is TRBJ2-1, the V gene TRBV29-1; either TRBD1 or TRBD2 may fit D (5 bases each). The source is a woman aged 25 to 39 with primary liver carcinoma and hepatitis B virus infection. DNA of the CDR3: TGCAGCGTGGATGGGCTAGAGGGGAGCTCCTACAATGAGCAGTTCTTC. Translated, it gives CSVDGLEGSSYNEQFF.